A single sample is the source of the 8 T cell receptor beta chains below, sequenced in a study of T cells after yellow fever vaccination (dated by TCRdb to between 2019 and 2020). The library was produced with 5' RACE. TCRdb names Illumina HiSeq 2500 as the instrument used. Using fastp at Q25 and MiXCR, TCRdb reprocessed the public reads and kept productive beta chains. One record per CDR3 amino acid sequence lists the most common genes and DNA. The sample includes about 32,000 distinct CDR3 sequences, with 10% observed a single time. The top ten clones comprise around 12% of the sample. Read against the paper, the sample's treatment or condition label means: live attenuated yellow fever vaccine strain. Sequenced material: PBMCs, either bulk or a sorted T-cell subset (CD4+, CD8+, memory, or dextramer-sorted; not recorded which), taken around 16 days after the first yellow fever vaccination. Every receptor here comes from a man aged 18 to 29 who received the YFV17D yellow fever vaccine.

This clonotype was seen at least ten times. The chain uses TRBV6-6 and TRBJ1-1; D perhaps matches TRBD1 (6 bases). Per the germline V gene, CDR1 is MNHNY and CDR2 is SVGAGI (reference sequence). V was pared by 2 bases and J by 11 bases, with 12 bases between. The CDR3 extends over 12 amino acids. The CDR3 spells CASSYRPGDAFF. The CDR3, as DNA: TGTGCCAGCAGTTACCGGCCAGGGGATGCTTTCTTT.

This clonotype turned up a few times. This chain uses TRBV15 with TRBJ2-7; D perhaps matches TRBD1 (5 bases). This CDR3 region has 16 residues. Germline loops: CDR1 LNHNV, CDR2 YYDKDF (reference sequence). The V end was cut by 1 base, the J end by 6 bases, with 19 bases between. The CDR3 coding sequence is TGTGCCACCAGCAGAGTAATGGCAGGGCGAACTGGCGAGCAGTACTTC. Residues: CATSRVMAGRTGEQYF.

Ten or more counts support this clonotype. CDR3 loop: CSAGGGDQPQHF. In DNA, the CDR3 is TGCAGCGCCGGTGGGGGGGATCAGCCCCAGCATTTT. The chain is built from TRBV29-1 and TRBJ1-5; a possible D gene is TRBD1 (5 bases). Germline V lookup: CDR1 SQVTM, CDR2 ANQGSEA. The ends were cut back, 7 bases at V and 5 bases at J, with 12 bases in the middle. This CDR3 contains 12 residues. Full variable domain (remainder filled in from reference TRBV29-1 and TRBJ1-5): SAVISQKPSRDICQRGTSLTIQCQVDSQVTMMFWYRQQPGQSLTLIATANQGSEATYESGFVIDKFPISRPNLTFSTLTVSNMSPEDSSIYLCSAGGGDQPQHFGDGTRLSIL.

Many counts were recorded for this clonotype. The chain combines TRBV7-2 with TRBJ1-2; D call uncertain. The CDR3 consists of 16 residues. The V end was cut by 4 bases, the J end by 0 bases, with 15 bases between. CDR1 and CDR2 (germline): SGHTA, FQGNSA. The CDR3, as DNA: TGTGCCAGCAGCTCCCATTCGGACGGAGCTAACTATGGCTACACCTTC. As protein: CASSSHSDGANYGYTF.

This clonotype was recorded many times. The V and J genes are TRBV20-1 and TRBJ2-3; tentative D call: TRBD2 (7 bases). Germline CDR1 is DFQATT and CDR2 is SNEGSKA (reference sequence). This CDR3 has 15 residues. Trimming left V 0 bases short and J 6 bases short, with 16 bases between. This CDR3 is CSARDLRGGGDTQYF. CDR3 in DNA: TGCAGTGCTAGAGATCTGAGGGGGGGAGGGGATACGCAGTATTTT.

There are many counts of this clonotype. This chain links TRBV20-1 with TRBJ2-5; unclear D gene. V lost 5 bases and J lost 4, with 14 bases in between. This CDR3 has 13 residues. Germline V gene sequence: CDR1 DFQATT, CDR2 SNEGSKA (reference sequence). The CDR3 loop reads CSAETSQRETQYF. The CDR3 DNA follows: TGCAGTGCTGAGACATCTCAGAGAGAGACCCAGTACTTC.

As regards this clonotype: This may arise from a read error, as a much more abundant clone is one base away. This chain joins TRBV4-3 and TRBJ2-3; 10 bases are a match to TRBD2. The CDR3 spans 18 residues. The V segment lost 6 bases and the J segment 6 bases; nucleotides outside the gene matches: 18. Germline CDR1 reads LGHNA; CDR2 reads YSLEER. CDR3 in amino acids: CASRQHPGLAWVPDTQYF. The CDR3 region has the DNA TGCGCCAGCAGACAACATCCGGGACTAGCGTGGGTTCCCGATACGCAGTATTTT.

This clonotype showed up many times. This chain joins TRBV10-3 and TRBJ1-3; D remains unclear. The CDR3 runs 15 residues. The V end was cut by 5 bases, the J end by 0 bases, with 11 bases between. CDR1 is ENHRY and CDR2 is SYGVKD in the germline V gene. The CDR3 bases are TGTGCCATCAGTCCAGAGTGGGACTCTGGAAACACCATATATTTT. Encoded protein: CAISPEWDSGNTIYF.